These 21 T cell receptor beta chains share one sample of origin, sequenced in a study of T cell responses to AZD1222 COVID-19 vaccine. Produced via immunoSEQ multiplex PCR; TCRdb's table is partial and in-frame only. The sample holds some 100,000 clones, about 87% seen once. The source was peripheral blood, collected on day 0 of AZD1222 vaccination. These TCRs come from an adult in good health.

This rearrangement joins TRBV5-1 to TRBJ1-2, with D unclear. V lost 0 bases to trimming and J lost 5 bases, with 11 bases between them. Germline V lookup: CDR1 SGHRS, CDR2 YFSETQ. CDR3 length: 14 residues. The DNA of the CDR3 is TGCGCCAGCAGCTTGGACGGACGAGCGTATGGCTACACCTTC. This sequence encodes CASSLDGRAYGYTF.

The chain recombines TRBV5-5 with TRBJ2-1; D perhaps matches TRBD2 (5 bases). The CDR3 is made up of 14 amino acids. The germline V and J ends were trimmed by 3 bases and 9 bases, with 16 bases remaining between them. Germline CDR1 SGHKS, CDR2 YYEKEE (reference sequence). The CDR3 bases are TGTGCCAGCAGCTCCAACCTCGCGGGTGGTGAGCAGTTCTTC. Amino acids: CASSSNLAGGEQFF.

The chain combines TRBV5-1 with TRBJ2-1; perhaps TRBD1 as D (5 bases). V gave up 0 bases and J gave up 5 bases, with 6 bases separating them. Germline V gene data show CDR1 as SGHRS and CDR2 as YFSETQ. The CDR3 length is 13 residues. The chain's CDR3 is CASSLETDNEQFF. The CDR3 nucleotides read TGCGCCAGCAGCTTGGAGACAGACAATGAGCAGTTCTTC.

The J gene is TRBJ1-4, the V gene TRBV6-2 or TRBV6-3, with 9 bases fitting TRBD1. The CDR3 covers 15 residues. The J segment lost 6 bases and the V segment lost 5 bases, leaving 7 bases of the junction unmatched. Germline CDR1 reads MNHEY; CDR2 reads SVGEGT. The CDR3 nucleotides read TGTGCCAGCAGTGATACAGGGGGCGAGGATGAAAAACTGTTTTTT. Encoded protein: CASSDTGGEDEKLFF.

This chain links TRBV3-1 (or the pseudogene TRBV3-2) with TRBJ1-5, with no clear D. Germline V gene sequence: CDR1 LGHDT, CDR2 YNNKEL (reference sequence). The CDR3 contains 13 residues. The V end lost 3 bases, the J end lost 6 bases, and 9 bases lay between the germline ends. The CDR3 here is CASSHWSGQPQHF. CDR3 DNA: TGTGCCAGCAGCCACTGGTCAGGTCAGCCCCAGCATTTT.

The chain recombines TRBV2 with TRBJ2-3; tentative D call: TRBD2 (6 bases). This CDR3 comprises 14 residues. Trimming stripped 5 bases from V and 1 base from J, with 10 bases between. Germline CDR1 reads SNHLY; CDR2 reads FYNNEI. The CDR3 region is CASSSGSGTDTQYF. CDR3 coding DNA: TGTGCCAGCAGTTCCGGGAGCGGCACAGATACGCAGTATTTT. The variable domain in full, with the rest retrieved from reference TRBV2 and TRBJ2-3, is EPEVTQTPSHQVTQMGQEVILRCVPISNHLYFYWYRQILGQKVEFLVSFYNNEISEKSEIFDDQFSVERPDGSNFTLKIRSTKLEDSAMYFCASSSGSGTDTQYFGPGTRLTVL.

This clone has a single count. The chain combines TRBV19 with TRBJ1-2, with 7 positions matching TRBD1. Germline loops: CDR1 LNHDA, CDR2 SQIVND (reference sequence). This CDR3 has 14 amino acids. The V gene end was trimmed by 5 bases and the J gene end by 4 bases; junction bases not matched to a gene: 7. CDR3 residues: CASSRDREVYGYTF. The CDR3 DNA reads TGTGCCAGTAGTCGTGACAGGGAGGTCTATGGCTACACCTTC.

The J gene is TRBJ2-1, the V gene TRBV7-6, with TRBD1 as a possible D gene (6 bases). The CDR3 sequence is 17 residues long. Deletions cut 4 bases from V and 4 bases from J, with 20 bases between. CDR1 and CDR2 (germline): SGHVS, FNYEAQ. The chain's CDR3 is CASSYKLSGAKYNEQFF. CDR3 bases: TGTGCCAGCAGCTACAAATTATCAGGGGCGAAGTACAATGAGCAGTTCTTC.

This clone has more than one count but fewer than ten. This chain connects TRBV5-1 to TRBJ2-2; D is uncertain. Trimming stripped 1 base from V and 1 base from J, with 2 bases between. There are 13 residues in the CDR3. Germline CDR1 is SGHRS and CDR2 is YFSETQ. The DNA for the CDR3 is TGCGCCAGCAGCTTGCTGAACACCGGGGAGCTGTTTTTT. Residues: CASSLLNTGELFF.

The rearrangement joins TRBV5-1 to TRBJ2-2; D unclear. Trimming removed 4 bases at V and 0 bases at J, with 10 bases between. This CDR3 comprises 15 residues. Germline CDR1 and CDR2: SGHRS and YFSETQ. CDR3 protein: CASSRVPPNTGELFF. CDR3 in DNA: TGCGCCAGCAGCAGGGTCCCCCCGAACACCGGGGAGCTGTTTTTT. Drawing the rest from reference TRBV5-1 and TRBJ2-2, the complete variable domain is KAGVTQTPRYLIKTRGQQVTLSCSPISGHRSVSWYQQTPGQGLQFLFEYFSETQRNKGNFPGRFSGRQFSNSRSEMNVSTLELGDSALYLCASSRVPPNTGELFFGEGSRLTVL.

For the CDR3, the DNA is TGTGCCAGCAGCCCCGAGGTTGACGTTCGAAAACTGTTTTTT. This encodes CASSPEVDVRKLFF. V gene TRBV3-1 (or the pseudogene TRBV3-2) combines with J gene TRBJ1-4; no clear D gene. Trimming took off 4 bases at V and 10 bases at J, with 16 bases between the two ends. The CDR3 is made up of 14 amino acids. Germline CDR1 reads LGHDT; CDR2 reads YNNKEL (reference sequence).

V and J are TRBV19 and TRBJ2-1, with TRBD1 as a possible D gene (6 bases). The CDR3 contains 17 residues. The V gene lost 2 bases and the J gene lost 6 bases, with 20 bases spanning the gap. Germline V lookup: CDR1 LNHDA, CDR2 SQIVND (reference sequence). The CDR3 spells CASSIRPRTAPFNEQFF. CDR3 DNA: TGTGCCAGTAGTATAAGGCCGAGGACAGCCCCGTTCAATGAGCAGTTCTTC.

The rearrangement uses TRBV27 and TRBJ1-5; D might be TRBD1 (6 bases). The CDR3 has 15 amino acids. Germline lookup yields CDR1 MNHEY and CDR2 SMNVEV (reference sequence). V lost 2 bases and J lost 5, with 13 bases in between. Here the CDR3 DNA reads TGTGCCAGCAGTTTAGGCAGGGGTGGATATCAGCCCCAGCATTTT. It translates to CASSLGRGGYQPQHF.

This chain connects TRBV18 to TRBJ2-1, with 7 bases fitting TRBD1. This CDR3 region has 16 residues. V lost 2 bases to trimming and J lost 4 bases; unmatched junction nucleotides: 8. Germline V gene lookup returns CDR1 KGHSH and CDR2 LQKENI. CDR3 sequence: CASSPEDRTPYNEQFF. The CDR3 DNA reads TGTGCCAGCTCACCAGAGGACAGGACCCCGTACAATGAGCAGTTCTTC.

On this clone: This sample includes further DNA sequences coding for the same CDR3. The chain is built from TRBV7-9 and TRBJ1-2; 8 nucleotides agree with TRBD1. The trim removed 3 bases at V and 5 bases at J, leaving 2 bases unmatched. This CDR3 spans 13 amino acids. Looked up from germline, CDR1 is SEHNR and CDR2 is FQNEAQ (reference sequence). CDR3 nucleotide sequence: TGTGCCAGCAGCTTGGGACAGGTTTATGGCTACACCTTC. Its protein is CASSLGQVYGYTF.

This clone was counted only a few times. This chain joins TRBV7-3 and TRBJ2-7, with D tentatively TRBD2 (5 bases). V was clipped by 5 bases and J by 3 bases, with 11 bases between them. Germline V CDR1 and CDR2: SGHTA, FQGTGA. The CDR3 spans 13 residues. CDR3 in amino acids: CASSRTRDYEQYF. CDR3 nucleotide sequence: TGTGCCAGCAGCCGTACTAGGGACTACGAGCAGTACTTC.

CDR3 sequence reads: CASSRLPPGQGTRDGYTF. The CDR3 DNA sequence: TGTGCCAGCAGCAGGCTACCTCCGGGACAGGGTACTAGGGATGGCTACACCTTC. The J gene is TRBJ1-2, the V gene TRBV6-2 or TRBV6-3; TRBD1 matches 9 bases. J gave up 6 bases and V 6 bases, and 20 bases lay outside the gene matches. This CDR3 region has 18 residues. Germline V gene data show CDR1 as MNHEY and CDR2 as SVGEGT.

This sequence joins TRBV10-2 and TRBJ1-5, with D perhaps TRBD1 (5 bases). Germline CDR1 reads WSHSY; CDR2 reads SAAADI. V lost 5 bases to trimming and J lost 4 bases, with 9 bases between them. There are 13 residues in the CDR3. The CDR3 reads CASSTQGNQPQHF. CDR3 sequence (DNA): TGCGCCAGCAGTACCCAGGGAAATCAGCCCCAGCATTTT.

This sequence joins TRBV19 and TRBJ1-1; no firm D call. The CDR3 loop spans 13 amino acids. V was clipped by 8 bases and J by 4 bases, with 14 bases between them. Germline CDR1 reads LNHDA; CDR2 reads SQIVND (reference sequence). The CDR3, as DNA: TGTGCCAGTTGCTCCCGGGCCCTCACTGAAGCTTTCTTT. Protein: CASCSRALTEAFF.

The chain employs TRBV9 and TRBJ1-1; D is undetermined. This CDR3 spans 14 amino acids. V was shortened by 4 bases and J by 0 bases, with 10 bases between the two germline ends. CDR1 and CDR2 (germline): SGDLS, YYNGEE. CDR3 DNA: TGTGCCAGCAGCCCCAGCCCCATGAACACTGAAGCTTTCTTT. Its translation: CASSPSPMNTEAFF. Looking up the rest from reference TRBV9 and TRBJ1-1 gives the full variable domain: DSGVTQTPKHLITATGQRVTLRCSPRSGDLSVYWYQQSLDQGLQFLIQYYNGEERAKGNILERFSAQQFPDLHSELNLSSLELGDSALYFCASSPSPMNTEAFFGQGTRLTVV.

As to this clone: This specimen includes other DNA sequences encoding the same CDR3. This chain's CDR3 is CASSEVQGEAFF. The CDR3, as DNA: TGTGCCAGCAGTGAGGTACAGGGAGAAGCTTTCTTT. The rearrangement links TRBV6-1 to TRBJ1-1; perhaps TRBD1 as D (6 bases). The V end lost 3 bases, the J end lost 8 bases, and 10 bases lay between the germline ends. Per the germline V gene, CDR1 is MNHNS and CDR2 is SASEGT. The CDR3 consists of 12 residues.